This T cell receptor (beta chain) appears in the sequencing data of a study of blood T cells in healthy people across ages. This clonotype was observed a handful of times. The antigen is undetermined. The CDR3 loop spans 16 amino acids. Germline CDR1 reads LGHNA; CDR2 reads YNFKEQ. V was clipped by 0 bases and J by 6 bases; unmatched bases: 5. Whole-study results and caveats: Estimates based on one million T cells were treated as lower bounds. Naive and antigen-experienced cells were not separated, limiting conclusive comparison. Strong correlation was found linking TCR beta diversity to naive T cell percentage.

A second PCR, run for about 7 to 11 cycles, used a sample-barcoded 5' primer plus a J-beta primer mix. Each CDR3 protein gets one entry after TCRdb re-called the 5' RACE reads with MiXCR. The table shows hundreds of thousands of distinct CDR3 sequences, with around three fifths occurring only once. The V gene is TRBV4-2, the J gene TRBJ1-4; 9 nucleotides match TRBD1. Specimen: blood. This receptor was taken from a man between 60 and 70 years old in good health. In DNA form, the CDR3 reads TGTGCCAGCAGCCAAGATGGGAGACAGGGGGATGAAAAACTGTTTTTT. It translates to CASSQDGRQGDEKLFF.